This entry is about one TCR beta chain. The antigen remains undetermined. This specimen belongs to a study of PD-1 blockade in classical Hodgkin lymphoma. Time point denoted: newly diagnosed, previously untreated cHL patient sample. Comparators were PBMCs taken from newly diagnosed, untreated classical Hodgkin lymphoma. Clones were sequenced by immunoSEQ multiplex PCR, and TCRdb holds only the in-frame ones, with some missing. The sample yields about 28,000 clones, approximately 89% seen once. Overall study findings and caveats: The drivers behind the repertoire differences, possibly disease activity or prior therapy, remain undefined. Diminished baseline TCR diversity has been reported in newly diagnosed patients relative to healthy donors.

The sample taken for sequencing was peripheral blood mononuclear cells (PBMCs). The sequence derives from a human donor with classical Hodgkin lymphoma.

DNA of the CDR3: TGCGCCAGCAGAACTAGCGGGGAGACCCAGTACTTC. This codes for CASRTSGETQYF. The V call is TRBV10-2, the J call TRBJ2-5, with TRBD2 matching 9 bases. Germline CDR1 reads WSHSY; CDR2 reads SAAADI. V lost 6 bases, J lost 5 bases, and 1 base stayed unmatched. This CDR3 spans 12 amino acids.